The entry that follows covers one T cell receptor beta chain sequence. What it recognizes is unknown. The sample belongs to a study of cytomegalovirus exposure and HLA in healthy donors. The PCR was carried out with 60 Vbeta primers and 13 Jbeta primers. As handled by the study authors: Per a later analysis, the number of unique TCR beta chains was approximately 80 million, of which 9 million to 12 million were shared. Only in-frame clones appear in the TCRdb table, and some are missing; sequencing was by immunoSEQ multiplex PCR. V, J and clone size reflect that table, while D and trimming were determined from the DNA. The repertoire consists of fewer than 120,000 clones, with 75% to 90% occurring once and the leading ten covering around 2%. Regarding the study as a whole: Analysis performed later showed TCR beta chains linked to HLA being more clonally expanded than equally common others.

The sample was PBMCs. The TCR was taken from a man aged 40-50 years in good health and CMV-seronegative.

DNA for the CDR3: TGTGCCAGCAGCTTCGGACTAGCGGGGGGGCTGAAGACCCAGTACTTC. Its protein is CASSFGLAGGLKTQYF. V is TRBV5-4 and J is TRBJ2-5; 15 bases align to TRBD2. The ends lost 2 bases at V and 6 bases at J; junction bases unmatched: 5. The CDR3 runs 16 residues. Germline CDR1 reads SGHNT; CDR2 reads YYREEE (reference sequence).